The T cell receptor (beta chain) described here comes from a study of blood T cells in healthy people across ages. V trimming: 3 bases; J trimming: 5 bases; junction bases outside the gene matches: 6. Germline V gene lookup returns CDR1 LGHNA and CDR2 YSLEER. This CDR3 has 15 amino acids. Using a J-beta primer mix together with a sample-barcoded 5' primer, a second PCR was run for roughly 7 to 11 cycles. TCRdb redid the calling of the 5' RACE reads with MiXCR, one entry per CDR3 protein. The sample carries 700,000 or so distinct CDR3 sequences, around 41% recorded once. Sequenced sample: blood. V and J are TRBV4-3 and TRBJ2-2, with 7 bases fitting TRBD1. The origin of this receptor is a man older than 75 in good health. This CDR3 is CASSHIPGQTGELFF. The CDR3 nucleotides read TGCGCCAGCAGCCACATACCGGGACAGACCGGGGAGCTGTTTTTT.